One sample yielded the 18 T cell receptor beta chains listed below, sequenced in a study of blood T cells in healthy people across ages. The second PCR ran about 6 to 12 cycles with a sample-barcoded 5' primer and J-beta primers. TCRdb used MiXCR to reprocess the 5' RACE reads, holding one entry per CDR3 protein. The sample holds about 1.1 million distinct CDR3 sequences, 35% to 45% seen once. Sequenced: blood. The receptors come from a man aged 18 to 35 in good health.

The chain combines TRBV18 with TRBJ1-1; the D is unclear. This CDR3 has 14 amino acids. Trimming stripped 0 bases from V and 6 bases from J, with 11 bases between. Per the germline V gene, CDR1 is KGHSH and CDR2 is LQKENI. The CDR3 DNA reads TGTGCCAGCTCACCACCGGAGAAAAGGGCTGAAGCTTTCTTT. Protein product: CASSPPEKRAEAFF.

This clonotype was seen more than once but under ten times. Here the CDR3 DNA reads TGTGCCAGCAGCCCAAGACAGATGATGAACACTGAAGCTTTCTTT. Amino acids: CASSPRQMMNTEAFF. The chain uses TRBV7-9 and TRBJ1-1; perhaps TRBD1 as D (5 bases). The germline V gene has CDR1 SEHNR and CDR2 FQNEAQ (reference sequence). The V end lost 5 bases, the J end lost 0 bases, and 13 bases lay between the germline ends. The CDR3 has 15 amino acids.

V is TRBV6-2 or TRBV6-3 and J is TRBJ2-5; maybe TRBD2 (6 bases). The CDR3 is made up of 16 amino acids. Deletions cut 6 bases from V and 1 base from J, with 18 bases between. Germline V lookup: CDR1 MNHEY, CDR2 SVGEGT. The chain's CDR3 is CASSNPPGGPQETQYF. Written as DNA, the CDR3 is TGTGCCAGCAGCAACCCCCCCGGGGGTCCCCAAGAGACCCAGTACTTC.

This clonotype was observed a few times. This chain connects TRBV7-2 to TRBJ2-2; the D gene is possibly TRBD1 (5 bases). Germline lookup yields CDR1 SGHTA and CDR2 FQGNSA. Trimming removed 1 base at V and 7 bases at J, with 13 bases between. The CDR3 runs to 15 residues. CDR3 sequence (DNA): TGTGCCAGCAGCTTAGTCGATGGGGCTAGCGGGGAGCTGTTTTTT. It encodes CASSLVDGASGELFF.

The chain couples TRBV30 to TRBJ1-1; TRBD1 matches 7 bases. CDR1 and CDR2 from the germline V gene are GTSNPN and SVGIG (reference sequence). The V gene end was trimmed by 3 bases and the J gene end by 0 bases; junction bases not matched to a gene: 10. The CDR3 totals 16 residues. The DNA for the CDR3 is TGTGCCTGGAGAATGTTAGCAGGGGGGATGAACACTGAAGCTTTCTTT. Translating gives CAWRMLAGGMNTEAFF.

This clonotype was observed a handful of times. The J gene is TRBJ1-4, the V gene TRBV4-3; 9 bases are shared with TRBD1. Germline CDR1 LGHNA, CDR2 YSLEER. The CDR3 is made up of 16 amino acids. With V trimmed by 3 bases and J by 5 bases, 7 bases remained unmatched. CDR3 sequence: CASSQATGTGNEKLFF. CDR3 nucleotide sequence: TGCGCCAGCAGCCAGGCTACCGGGACAGGGAATGAAAAACTGTTTTTT.

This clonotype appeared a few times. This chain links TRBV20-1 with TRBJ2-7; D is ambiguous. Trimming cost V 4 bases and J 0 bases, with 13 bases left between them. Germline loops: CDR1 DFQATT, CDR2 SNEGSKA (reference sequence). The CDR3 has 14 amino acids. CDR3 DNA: TGCAGTGCTATCAACCCGACCGACTCCTACGAGCAGTACTTC. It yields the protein CSAINPTDSYEQYF.

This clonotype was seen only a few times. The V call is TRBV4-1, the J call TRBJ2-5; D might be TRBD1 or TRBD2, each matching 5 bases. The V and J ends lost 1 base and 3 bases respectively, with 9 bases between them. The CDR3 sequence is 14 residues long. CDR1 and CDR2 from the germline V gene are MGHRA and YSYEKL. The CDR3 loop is CASSQGGRKETQYF. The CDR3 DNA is TGCGCCAGCAGCCAAGGGGGGAGAAAAGAGACCCAGTACTTC.

The CDR3 coding sequence is TGTGCCAGCTCGCCCTCCGAGGACCGACTGCTGTATGGCTACACCTTC. Translating gives CASSPSEDRLLYGYTF. The chain joins TRBV18 to TRBJ1-2; D call uncertain. Germline CDR1 and CDR2: KGHSH and LQKENI. This CDR3 contains 16 residues. Trimming cost V 6 bases and J 5 bases, with 22 bases left between them.

The CDR3 is CASSYSIRNTIYF. The DNA for the CDR3 is TGTGCCAGCAGTTACTCGATTAGAAACACCATATATTTT. This chain joins TRBV6-5 and TRBJ1-3; D ambiguous. This CDR3 contains 13 residues. V was cut by 0 bases and J by 5 bases, with 5 bases left in between. Germline V lookup: CDR1 MNHEY, CDR2 SVGAGI.

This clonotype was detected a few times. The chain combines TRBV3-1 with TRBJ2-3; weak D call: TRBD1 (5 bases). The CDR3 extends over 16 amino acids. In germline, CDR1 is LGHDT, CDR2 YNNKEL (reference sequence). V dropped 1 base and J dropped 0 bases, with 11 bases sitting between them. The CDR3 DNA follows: TGTGCCAGCAGCCAAGGGACACCAACTAGCACAGATACGCAGTATTTT. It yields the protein CASSQGTPTSTDTQYF.

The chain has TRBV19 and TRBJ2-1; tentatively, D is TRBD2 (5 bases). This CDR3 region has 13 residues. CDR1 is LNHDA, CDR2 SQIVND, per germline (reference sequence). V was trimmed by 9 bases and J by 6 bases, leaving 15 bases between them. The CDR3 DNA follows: TGTGCCAGCCAACCGGGATTCTTCAATGAGCAGTTCTTC. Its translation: CASQPGFFNEQFF.

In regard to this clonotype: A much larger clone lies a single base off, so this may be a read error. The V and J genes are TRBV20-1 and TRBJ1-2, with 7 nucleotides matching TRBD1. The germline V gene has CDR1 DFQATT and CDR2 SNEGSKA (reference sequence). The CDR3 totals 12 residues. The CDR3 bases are TGCAGGGCTACAGACAGGGCGTATGGCTACACCTTC. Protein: CRATDRAYGYTF.

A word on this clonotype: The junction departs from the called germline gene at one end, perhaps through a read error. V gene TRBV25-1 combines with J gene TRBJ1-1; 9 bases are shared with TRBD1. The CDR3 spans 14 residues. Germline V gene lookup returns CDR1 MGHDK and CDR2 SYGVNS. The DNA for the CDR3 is TGTGCCGGCAGTGAGACAGGGGGACGATCTGAAGCTTTCTTT. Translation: CAGSETGGRSEAFF. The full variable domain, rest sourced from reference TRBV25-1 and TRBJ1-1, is EADIYQTPRYLVIGTGKKITLECSQTMGHDKMYWYQQDPGMELHLIHYSYGVNSTEKGDLSSESTVSRIRTEHFPLTLESARPSHTSQYLCAGSETGGRSEAFFGQGTRLTVV.

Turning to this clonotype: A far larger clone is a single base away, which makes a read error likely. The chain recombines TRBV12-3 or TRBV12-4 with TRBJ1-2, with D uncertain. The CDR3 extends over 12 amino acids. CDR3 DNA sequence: TGTGTCAGCAGTCCGTCGGGGTATGGCTACACCTTC. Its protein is CVSSPSGYGYTF.

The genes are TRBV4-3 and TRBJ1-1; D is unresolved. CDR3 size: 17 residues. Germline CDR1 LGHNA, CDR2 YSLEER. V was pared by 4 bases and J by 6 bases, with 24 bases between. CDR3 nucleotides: TGCGCCAGCAGCCCCCGGCTAGGTGGGTTGGAATTCGCTGAAGCTTTCTTT. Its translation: CASSPRLGGLEFAEAFF.

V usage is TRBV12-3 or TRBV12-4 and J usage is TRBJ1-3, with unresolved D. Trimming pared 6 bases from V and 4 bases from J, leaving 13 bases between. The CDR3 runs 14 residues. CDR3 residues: CASSDGLQGNTIYF. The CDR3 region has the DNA TGTGCCAGCAGCGATGGATTACAGGGAAACACCATATATTTT.

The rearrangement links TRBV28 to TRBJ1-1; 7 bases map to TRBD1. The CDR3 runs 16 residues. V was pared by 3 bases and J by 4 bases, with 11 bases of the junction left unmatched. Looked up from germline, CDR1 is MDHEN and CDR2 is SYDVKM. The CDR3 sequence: CASSLDRGQRATEAFF. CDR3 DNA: TGTGCCAGCAGTTTGGACCGGGGACAGCGAGCCACTGAAGCTTTCTTT.